This T cell receptor beta chain was retrieved from a study of beta chain features in type 1 diabetes. As for the study in general: Across all samples, about 100 million sorted cells were examined.

Every bit of the isolated RNA underwent reverse transcription, so sequencing read expressed TCRB transcripts. The method was immunoSEQ multiplex PCR; TCRdb's version includes in-frame clones alone and lacks a portion of them. The table shows hundreds of thousands of clones, with 11% to 15% occurring only once. Germline assignment: CDR1 SGHTA and CDR2 FQGNSA. The V gene end was trimmed by 7 bases and the J gene end by 4 bases; junction bases not matched to a gene: 7. The CDR3 has 14 amino acids. J is TRBJ2-5 and V is TRBV7-2; 9 bases line up with TRBD1. This TCR was recovered from a woman in her forties in good health. The sample was naive CD4+ T cells from blood. CDR3 DNA: TGTGCCAGCATAGGACAGGGGAACGGAGAGACCCAGTACTTC. Residues: CASIGQGNGETQYF.